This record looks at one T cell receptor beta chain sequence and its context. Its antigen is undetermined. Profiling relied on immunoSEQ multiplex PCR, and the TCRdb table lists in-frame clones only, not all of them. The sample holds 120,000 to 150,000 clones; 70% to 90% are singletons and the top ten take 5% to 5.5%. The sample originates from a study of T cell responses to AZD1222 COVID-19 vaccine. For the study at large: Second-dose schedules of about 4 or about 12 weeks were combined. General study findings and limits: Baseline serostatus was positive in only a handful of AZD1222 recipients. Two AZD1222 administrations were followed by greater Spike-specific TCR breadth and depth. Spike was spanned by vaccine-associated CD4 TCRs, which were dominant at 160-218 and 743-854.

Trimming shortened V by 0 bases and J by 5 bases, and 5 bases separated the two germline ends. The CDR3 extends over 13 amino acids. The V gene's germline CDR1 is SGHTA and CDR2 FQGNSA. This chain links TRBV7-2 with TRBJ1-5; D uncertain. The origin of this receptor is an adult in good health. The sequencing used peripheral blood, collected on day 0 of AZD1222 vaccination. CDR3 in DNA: TGTGCCAGCAGCTTAGCAAGGGATCAGCCCCAGCATTTT. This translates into CASSLARDQPQHF.